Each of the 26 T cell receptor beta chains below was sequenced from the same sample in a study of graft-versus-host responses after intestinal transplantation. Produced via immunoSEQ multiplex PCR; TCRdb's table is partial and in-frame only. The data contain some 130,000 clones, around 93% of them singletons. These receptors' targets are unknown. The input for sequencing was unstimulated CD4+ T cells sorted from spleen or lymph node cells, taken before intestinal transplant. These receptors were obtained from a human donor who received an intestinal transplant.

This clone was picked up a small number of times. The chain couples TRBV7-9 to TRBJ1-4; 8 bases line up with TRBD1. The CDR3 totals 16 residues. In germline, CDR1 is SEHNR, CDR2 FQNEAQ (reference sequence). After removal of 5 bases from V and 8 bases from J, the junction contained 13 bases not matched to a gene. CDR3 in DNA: TGTGCCAGCAGCGTAATCATCCAGGGGGCGGGAGAAAAACTGTTTTTT. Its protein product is CASSVIIQGAGEKLFF.

The CDR3 DNA follows: TGTGCCACCAGCTCTGCGCGGGAGGCTCTCTACAATGAGCAGTTCTTC. Translation gives CATSSAREALYNEQFF. The chain links TRBV15 to TRBJ2-1; 8 bases fit TRBD2. Germline V lookup: CDR1 LNHNV, CDR2 YYDKDF (reference sequence). V dropped 5 bases and J dropped 3; count of bases not matched to a gene: 9. This CDR3 contains 16 residues.

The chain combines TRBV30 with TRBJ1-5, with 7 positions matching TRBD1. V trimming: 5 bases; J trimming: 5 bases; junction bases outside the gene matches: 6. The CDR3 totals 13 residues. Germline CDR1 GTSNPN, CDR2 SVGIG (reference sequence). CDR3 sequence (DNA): TGTGCCTGGGCCAGGGGGAGGGATCAGCCCCAGCATTTT. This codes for CAWARGRDQPQHF.

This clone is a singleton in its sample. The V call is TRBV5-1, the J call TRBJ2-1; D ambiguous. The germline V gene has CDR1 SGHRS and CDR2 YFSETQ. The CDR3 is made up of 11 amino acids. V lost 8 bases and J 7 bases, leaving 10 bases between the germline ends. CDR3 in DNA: TGCGCCAGTCACACTCGAAATGAGCAGTTCTTC. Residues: CASHTRNEQFF.

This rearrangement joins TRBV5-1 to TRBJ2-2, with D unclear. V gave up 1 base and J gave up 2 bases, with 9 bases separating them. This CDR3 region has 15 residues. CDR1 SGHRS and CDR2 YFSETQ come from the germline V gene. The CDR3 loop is CASSLLSGNTGELFF. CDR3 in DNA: TGCGCCAGCAGCTTGCTCTCGGGTAACACCGGGGAGCTGTTTTTT.

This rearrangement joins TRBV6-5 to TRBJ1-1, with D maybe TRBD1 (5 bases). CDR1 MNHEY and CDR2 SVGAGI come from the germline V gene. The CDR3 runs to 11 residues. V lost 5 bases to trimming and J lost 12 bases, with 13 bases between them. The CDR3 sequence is CASSITGETFF. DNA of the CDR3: TGTGCCAGCAGTATAACAGGAGAGACTTTCTTT.

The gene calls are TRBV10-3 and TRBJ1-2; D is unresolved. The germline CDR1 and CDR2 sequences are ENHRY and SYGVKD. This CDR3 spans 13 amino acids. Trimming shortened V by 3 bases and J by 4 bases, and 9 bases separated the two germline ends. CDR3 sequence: CAISDDTAYGYTF. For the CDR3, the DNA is TGTGCCATCAGTGACGACACGGCCTATGGCTACACCTTC.

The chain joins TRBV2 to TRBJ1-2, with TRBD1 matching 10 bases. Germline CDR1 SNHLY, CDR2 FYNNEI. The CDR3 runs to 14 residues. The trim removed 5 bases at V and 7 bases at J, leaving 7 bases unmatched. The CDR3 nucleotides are TGTGCCAGCAGTCTCGGACAGGGGGTTCGTGGCTACACCTTC. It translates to CASSLGQGVRGYTF.

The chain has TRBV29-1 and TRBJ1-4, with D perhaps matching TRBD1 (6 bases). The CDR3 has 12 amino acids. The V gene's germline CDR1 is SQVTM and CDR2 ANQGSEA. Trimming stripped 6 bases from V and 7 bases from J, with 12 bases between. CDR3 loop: CSVRGGGEKLFF. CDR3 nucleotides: TGCAGCGTCCGAGGGGGTGGTGAAAAACTGTTTTTT.

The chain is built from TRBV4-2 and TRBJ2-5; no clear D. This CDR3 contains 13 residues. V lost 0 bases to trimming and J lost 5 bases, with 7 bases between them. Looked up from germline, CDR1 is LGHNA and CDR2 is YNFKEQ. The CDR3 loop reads CASSQDRLETQYF. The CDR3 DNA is TGTGCCAGCAGCCAAGATCGGCTGGAGACCCAGTACTTC.

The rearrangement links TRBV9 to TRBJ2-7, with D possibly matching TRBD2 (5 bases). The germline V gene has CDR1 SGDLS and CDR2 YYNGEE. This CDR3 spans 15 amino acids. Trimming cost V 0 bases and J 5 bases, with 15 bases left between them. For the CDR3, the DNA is TGTGCCAGCAGCGTAGTTGAGGGCATACTTGACGAGCAGTACTTC. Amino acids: CASSVVEGILDEQYF.

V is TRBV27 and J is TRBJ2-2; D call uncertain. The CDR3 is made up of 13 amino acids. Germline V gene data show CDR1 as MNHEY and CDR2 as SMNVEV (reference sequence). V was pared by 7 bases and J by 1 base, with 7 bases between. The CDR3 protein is CASKFMNTGELFF. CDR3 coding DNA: TGTGCCAGCAAGTTTATGAACACCGGGGAGCTGTTTTTT.

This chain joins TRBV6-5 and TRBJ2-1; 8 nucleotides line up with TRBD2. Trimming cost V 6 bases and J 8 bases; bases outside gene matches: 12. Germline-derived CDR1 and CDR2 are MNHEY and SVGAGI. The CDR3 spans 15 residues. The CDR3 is CASSYSGRGRDEQFF. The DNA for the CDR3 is TGTGCCAGCAGCTATTCCGGGAGGGGAAGGGATGAGCAGTTCTTC.

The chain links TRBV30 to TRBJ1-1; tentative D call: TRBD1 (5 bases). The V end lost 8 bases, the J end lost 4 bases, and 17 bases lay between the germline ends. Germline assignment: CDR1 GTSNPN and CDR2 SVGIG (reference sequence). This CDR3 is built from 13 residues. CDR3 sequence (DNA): TGTGCCCGGGCTTGGGGCACGGGCACTGAAGCTTTCTTT. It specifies CARAWGTGTEAFF.

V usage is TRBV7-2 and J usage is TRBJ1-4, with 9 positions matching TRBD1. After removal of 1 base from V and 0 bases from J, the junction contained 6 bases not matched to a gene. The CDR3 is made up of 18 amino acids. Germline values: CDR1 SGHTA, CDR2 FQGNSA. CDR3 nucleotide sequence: TGTGCCAGCAGCTTAGGGGACAGGGCTATTGCAACTAATGAAAAACTGTTTTTT. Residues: CASSLGDRAIATNEKLFF.

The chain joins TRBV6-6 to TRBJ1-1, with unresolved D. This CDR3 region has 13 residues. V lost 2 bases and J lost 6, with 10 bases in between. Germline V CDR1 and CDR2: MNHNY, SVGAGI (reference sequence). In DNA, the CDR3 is TGTGCCAGCAGTTACGGTCCCGACGCTGAAGCTTTCTTT. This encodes CASSYGPDAEAFF.

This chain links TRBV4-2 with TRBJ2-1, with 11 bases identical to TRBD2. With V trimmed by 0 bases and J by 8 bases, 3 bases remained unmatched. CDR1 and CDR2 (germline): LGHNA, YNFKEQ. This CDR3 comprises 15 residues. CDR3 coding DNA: TGTGCCAGCAGCCAAGACACTAGCGGGAGTTATGAGCAGTTCTTC. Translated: CASSQDTSGSYEQFF.

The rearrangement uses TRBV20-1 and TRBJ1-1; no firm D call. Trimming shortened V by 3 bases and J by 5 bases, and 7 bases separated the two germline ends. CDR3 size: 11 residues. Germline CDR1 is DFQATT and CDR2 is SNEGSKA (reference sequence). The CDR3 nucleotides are TGCAGTGCTAGTGGGAGGACTGAAGCTTTCTTT. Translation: CSASGRTEAFF.

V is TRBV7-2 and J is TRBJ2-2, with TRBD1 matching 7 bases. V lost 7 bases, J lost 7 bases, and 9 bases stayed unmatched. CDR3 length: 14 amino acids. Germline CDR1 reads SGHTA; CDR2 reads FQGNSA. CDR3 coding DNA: TGTGCCAGCACAAACAGGGGAAATAACGGGGAGCTGTTTTTT. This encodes CASTNRGNNGELFF.

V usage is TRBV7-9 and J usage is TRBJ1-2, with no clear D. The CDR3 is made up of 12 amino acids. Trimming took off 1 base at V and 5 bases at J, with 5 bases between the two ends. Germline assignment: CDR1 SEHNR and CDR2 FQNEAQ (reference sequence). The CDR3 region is CASSLVEYGYTF. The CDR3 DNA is TGTGCCAGCAGCTTAGTAGAGTATGGCTACACCTTC.

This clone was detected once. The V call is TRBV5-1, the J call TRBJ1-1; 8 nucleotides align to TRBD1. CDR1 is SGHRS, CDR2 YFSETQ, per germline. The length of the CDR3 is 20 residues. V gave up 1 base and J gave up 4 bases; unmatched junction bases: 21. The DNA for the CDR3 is TGCGCCAGCAGCTTGAGGTCGAGTAACCGGGACAGGAGTTTCGCCACTGAAGCTTTCTTT. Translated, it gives CASSLRSSNRDRSFATEAFF. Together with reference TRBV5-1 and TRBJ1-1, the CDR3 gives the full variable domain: KAGVTQTPRYLIKTRGQQVTLSCSPISGHRSVSWYQQTPGQGLQFLFEYFSETQRNKGNFPGRFSGRQFSNSRSEMNVSTLELGDSALYLCASSLRSSNRDRSFATEAFFGQGTRLTVV.

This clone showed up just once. CDR3 coding DNA: TGCGCCAGCAGCTGGGGACTAGCGGGAAGTAGCACAGATACGCAGTATTTT. It codes for CASSWGLAGSSTDTQYF. V is TRBV5-1 and J is TRBJ2-3, with TRBD2 matching over 13 bases. CDR1 and CDR2 (germline): SGHRS, YFSETQ. With V trimmed by 3 bases and J by 0 bases, 4 bases remained unmatched. This CDR3 has 17 amino acids.

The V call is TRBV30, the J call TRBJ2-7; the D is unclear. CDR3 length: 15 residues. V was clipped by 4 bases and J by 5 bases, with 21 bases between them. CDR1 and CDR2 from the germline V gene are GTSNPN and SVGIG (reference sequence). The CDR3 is CAWNPFTLRSDEQYF. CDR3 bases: TGTGCCTGGAACCCCTTCACACTGCGTTCGGACGAGCAGTACTTC.

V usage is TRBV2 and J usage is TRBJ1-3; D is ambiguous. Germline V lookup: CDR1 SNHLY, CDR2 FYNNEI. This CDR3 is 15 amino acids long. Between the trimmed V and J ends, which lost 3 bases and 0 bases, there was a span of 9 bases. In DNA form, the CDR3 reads TGTGCCAGCAGTGACCCACTGCGCTCTGGAAACACCATATATTTT. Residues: CASSDPLRSGNTIYF.

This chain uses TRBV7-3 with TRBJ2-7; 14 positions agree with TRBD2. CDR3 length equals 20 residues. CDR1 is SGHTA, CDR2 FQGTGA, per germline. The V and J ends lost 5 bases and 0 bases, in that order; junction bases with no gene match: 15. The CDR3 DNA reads TGTGCCAGCAGCCCCTTTCAAGGGACTAGCGGGAGTAGGGGCTCCTACGAGCAGTACTTC. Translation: CASSPFQGTSGSRGSYEQYF.

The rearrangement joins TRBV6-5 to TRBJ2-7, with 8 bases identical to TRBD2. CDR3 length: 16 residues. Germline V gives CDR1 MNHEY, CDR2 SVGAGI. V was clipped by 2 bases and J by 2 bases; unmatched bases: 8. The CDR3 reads CASSYGLSGGTYEQYF. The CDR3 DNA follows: TGTGCCAGCAGTTACGGCCTCTCGGGAGGGACCTACGAGCAGTACTTC.